This T cell receptor beta chain was found in a study of Ad26.COV2.S vaccination and SARS-CoV-2 variants (dated by TCRdb to about 2021). Regarding the complete study: Vaccine-arm donors came from COV1001, a multicentre, randomized, double-blind, placebo-controlled phase I-IIa trial of Ad26.COV2.S in healthy adults. Ad26.COV2.S was administered intramuscularly at a dose of 5x10^10 or 1x10^11 viral particles, either as one shot or as two shots given 56 days apart. Sequencing of the TCRbeta repertoire served to evaluate the specificity and breadth of SARS-CoV-2-reactive T cell receptors following Ad26.COV2.S vaccination. The TCR-sequenced set comprised around 30 samples: about 19 Ad26.COV2.S vaccine recipients, 5 placebo recipients and 8 SARS-CoV-2 convalescent individuals. Trial participants were randomized into five groups of five, in which low-dose or high-dose Ad26.COV2.S was given once or twice, or placebo was given on both occasions. Investigators remained blinded to trial group allocation during experiments and outcome assessment. The paper as a whole reports these results and caveats: It was noted by the authors that total T cell responses may have been underestimated by the TCR breadth and depth analyses. The study was not powered to compare responses between vaccine doses or regimens. After vaccination, substantial breadth of spike-specific CD8+ and CD4+ T cell responses was reported. Vaccine and placebo recipients had comparable non-spike TCR breadth, which fits with the vaccine containing only spike. Ad26.COV2.S recipients had higher spike-specific TCR breadth than placebo recipients (P = 0.0014).

Comments on this clone: It has no known antigen specificity. The input lacks base qualities; no much larger clone sits a single base away.

The immunoSEQ Assay was the method used to sequence TCRbeta CDR3 regions. After extraction, genomic DNA underwent amplification by bias-controlled multiplex PCR, followed by high-throughput sequencing. Per the authors' processing: Collapsing and filtering of sequences were performed to quantify the absolute abundance of each unique TCRbeta CDR3 region. T cell fraction was estimated by normalizing TCRbeta template counts to usable DNA, which was measured by amplifying reference genes present in all nucleated cells. Repertoire TCRs were annotated as SARS-CoV-2-specific when V gene, CDR3 amino acid sequence and J gene were exactly matched to a known reactive TCR set. MIRA supplied the reference SARS-CoV-2 TCR set, which was filtered for enrichment in COVID-19-positive ImmuneCODE repertoires so that public or cross-reactive TCRs were removed. Based on the MIRA antigens, annotated TCRs were further analysed at the level of specific ORF or position within ORF. Depth was the summed frequency of annotated unique rearrangements, while breadth was defined as annotated unique rearrangements over total unique productive rearrangements. Two-sided Wilcoxon rank-sum tests were applied when comparing TCR breadth between groups. This is the immuneACCESS table as TCRdb keeps it, with only in-frame sequences that have V and J called. A part of the clones is gone; compared with another copy, unresolved V genes explain less than half, and the rest is unexplained. Clone size and V and J calls were adopted from that table, with D and trimming inferred from the DNA. The sample table records some 300,000 clones; roughly 84% of these occur just once. The top ten clones comprise more than 1.5% of the sample.

The V and J ends are trimmed by 4 bases and 1 base, leaving 10 bases between them. From its cysteine to its phenylalanine, the CDR3 spans 14 amino acids. Solely the CDR3 DNA is kept, with 42 bases framed from the first base. Sequences LGHDT (CDR1) and YNNKEL (CDR2) are obtained from the germline V gene (reference sequence). Explained via the paper, the treatment or condition label denotes: approximately 18 received Ad26.COV2.S at low or high dose, single or two shots; 5 received placebo; per-sample allocation not given. Repertoires of vaccine and placebo recipients were sequenced from samples taken on day 63 after the first injection. Between 29 July and 7 August 2020, Cohort 1b enrolled fewer than 30 adults aged 18-55 years at one site in Boston, USA. As a vaccine, Ad26.COV2.S was a replication-incompetent adenovirus type 26 vector that expressed a prefusion-stabilized SARS-CoV-2 spike protein derived from the original Wuhan strain.

The TCR sequence derives from a person aged 18-65 years who received the Ad26.COV2.S COVID-19 vaccine or a placebo. Sequences were derived from peripheral blood, sampled in a trial of Ad26.COV2.S vaccine versus placebo. Here the chain combines TRBV3-1 (or the pseudogene TRBV3-2) and TRBJ1-1; no confident D gene assignment can be made. The CDR3 reads CASSLTKGNTEAFF. The nucleotides are TGTGCCAGCAGCCTTACAAAGGGGAACACTGAAGCTTTCTTT.